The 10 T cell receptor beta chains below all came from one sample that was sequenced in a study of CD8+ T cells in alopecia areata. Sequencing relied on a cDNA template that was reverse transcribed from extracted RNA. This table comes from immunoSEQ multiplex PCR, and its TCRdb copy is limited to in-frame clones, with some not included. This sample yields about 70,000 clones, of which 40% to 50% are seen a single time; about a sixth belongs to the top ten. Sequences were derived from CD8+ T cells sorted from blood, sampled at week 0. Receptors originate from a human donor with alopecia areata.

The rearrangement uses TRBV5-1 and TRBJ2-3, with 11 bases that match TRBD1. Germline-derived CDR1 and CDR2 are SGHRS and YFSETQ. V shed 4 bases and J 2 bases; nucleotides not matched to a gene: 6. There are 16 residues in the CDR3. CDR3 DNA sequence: TGCGCCAGCAGCAGCGGACAGGGGGCGTACACAGATACGCAGTATTTT. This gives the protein CASSSGQGAYTDTQYF.

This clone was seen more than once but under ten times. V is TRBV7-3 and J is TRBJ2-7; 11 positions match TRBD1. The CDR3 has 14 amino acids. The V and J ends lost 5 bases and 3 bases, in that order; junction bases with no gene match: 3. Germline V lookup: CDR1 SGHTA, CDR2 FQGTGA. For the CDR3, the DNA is TGTGCCAGCAGCCCGGACAGGGGGCGCTACGAGCAGTACTTC. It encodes CASSPDRGRYEQYF.

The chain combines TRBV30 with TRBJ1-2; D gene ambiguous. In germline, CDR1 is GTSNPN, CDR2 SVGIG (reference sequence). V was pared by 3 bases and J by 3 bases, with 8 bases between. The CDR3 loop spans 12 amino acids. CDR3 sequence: CAWRGLDYGYTF. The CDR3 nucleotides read TGTGCCTGGAGGGGTCTCGACTATGGCTACACCTTC.

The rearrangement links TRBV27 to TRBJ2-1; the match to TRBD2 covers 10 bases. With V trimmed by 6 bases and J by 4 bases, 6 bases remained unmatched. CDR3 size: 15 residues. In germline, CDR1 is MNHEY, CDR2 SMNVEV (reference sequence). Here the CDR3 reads CASRPLAGGYNEQFF. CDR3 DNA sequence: TGTGCCAGCAGACCTTTAGCGGGAGGATACAATGAGCAGTTCTTC.

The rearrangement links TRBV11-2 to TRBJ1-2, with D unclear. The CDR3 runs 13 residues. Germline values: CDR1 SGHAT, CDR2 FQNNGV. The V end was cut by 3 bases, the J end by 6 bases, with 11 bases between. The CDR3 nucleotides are TGTGCCAGCAGCTTCTCTGGGGTGAATGGCTACACCTTC. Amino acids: CASSFSGVNGYTF.

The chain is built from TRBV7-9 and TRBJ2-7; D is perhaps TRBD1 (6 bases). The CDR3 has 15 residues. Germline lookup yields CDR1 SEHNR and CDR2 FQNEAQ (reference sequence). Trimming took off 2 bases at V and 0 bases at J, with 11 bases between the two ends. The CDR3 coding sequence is TGTGCCAGCAGCTTAACCGGGACAAGCTCCTACGAGCAGTACTTC. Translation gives CASSLTGTSSYEQYF.

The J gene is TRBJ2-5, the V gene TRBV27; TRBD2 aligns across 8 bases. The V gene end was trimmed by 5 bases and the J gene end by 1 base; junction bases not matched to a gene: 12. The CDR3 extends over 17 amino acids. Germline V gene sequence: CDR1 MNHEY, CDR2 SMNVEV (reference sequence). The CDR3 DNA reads TGTGCCAGCAGTCCCTGGATATTAGCGGGAACCCAAGAGACCCAGTACTTC. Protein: CASSPWILAGTQETQYF.

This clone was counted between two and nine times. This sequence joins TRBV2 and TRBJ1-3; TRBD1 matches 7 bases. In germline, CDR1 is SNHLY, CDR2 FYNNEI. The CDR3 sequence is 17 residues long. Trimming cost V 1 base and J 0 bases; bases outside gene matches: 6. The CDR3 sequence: CASSEVDRDDSGNTIYF. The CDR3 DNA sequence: TGTGCCAGCAGTGAAGTTGACAGGGACGACTCTGGAAACACCATATATTTT. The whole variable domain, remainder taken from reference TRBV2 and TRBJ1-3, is EPEVTQTPSHQVTQMGQEVILRCVPISNHLYFYWYRQILGQKVEFLVSFYNNEISEKSEIFDDQFSVERPDGSNFTLKIRSTKLEDSAMYFCASSEVDRDDSGNTIYFGEGSWLTVV.

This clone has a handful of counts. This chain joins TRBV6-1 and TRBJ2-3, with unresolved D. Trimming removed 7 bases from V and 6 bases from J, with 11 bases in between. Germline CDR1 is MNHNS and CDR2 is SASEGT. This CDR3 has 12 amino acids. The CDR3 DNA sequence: TGTGCCAGCAACCCCTCGGTTGATACGCAGTATTTT. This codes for CASNPSVDTQYF.

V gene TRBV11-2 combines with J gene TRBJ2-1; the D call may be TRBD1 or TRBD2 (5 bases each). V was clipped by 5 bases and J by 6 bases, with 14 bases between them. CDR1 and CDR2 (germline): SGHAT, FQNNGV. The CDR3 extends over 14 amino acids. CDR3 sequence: CASSDGGGGNEQFF. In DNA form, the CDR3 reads TGTGCCAGCAGCGACGGTGGGGGTGGCAATGAGCAGTTCTTC.